The 9 T cell receptor beta chains below all came from one sample that was sequenced in a study of T-cell memory formation after mild COVID-19. Each CDR3 protein is one row after TCRdb ran MiXCR on the 5' RACE reads. The sample consists of fewer than 550,000 distinct CDR3 sequences, approximately 20% of them appearing once. What was sequenced was PBMCs or a T cell subset sorted from them (not recorded which). These receptors were taken from an adult woman who had mild COVID-19 (a few samples of this study predate the infection). Cell type and time point are not known.

There are many counts of this clonotype. The J gene is TRBJ2-1, the V gene TRBV6-5, with 11 bases that match TRBD2. Trimming at V came to 0 bases and at J to 6 bases, leaving 4 bases not matched to a gene. Germline V CDR1 and CDR2: MNHEY, SVGAGI. This CDR3 contains 16 residues. Written as DNA, the CDR3 is TGTGCCAGCAGTTACTCCGGGCTAGCGGGAGGCAATGAGCAGTTCTTC. Its translation is CASSYSGLAGGNEQFF.

This chain connects TRBV5-5 to TRBJ1-2, with 10 bases that match TRBD1. This CDR3 has 15 residues. Germline trimming cut 4 bases from V and 3 bases from J; bases unmatched to any gene: 6. CDR1 is SGHKS, CDR2 YYEKEE, per germline (reference sequence). The CDR3 nucleotides are TGTGCCAGCAGCATGGAGACAGGGGGCGACTATGGCTACACCTTC. It specifies CASSMETGGDYGYTF.

The chain is built from TRBV29-1 and TRBJ2-1, with TRBD1 as a possible D gene (6 bases). Trimming took 3 bases from V and 6 from J, leaving 15 bases between them. The CDR3 is made up of 14 amino acids. The V gene's germline CDR1 is SQVTM and CDR2 ANQGSEA. This CDR3 is CSVDLGAKFNEQFF. For the CDR3, the DNA is TGCAGCGTTGATTTGGGGGCGAAGTTCAATGAGCAGTTCTTC.

The chain uses TRBV2 and TRBJ2-1; maybe TRBD1 (6 bases). Germline CDR1 and CDR2: SNHLY and FYNNEI. Between the trimmed V and J ends, which lost 5 bases and 0 bases, there was a span of 14 bases. The CDR3 length is 16 residues. The DNA for the CDR3 is TGTGCCAGCAGTAAACAGGGAAGGGCCTCCTACAATGAGCAGTTCTTC. Translation gives CASSKQGRASYNEQFF.

This sequence joins TRBV7-2 and TRBJ2-3; D possibly corresponds to TRBD2 (5 bases). Germline assignment: CDR1 SGHTA and CDR2 FQGNSA. Trimming cost V 7 bases and J 2 bases, with 13 bases left between them. This CDR3 has 14 amino acids. The CDR3 reads CASTGGRTTDTQYF. CDR3 in DNA: TGTGCCAGCACAGGTGGGAGAACCACAGATACGCAGTATTTT.

In its sample, this clonotype was seen a few times. The rearrangement uses TRBV12-3 or TRBV12-4 and TRBJ2-3; TRBD1 might be the D (6 bases). Trimming removed 4 bases at V and 8 bases at J, with 13 bases between. The CDR3 sequence is 13 residues long. CDR3 bases: TGTGCCAGCAGTTATCAGGGGCTTGGTACGCAGTATTTT. It encodes CASSYQGLGTQYF.

The chain employs TRBV30 and TRBJ2-1; 10 bases align to TRBD1. The V gene's germline CDR1 is GTSNPN and CDR2 SVGIG (reference sequence). CDR3 length equals 14 residues. Germline trimming cut 3 bases from V and 6 bases from J; bases unmatched to any gene: 5. The CDR3 sequence: CAWSSGQGSNEQFF. CDR3 nucleotides: TGTGCCTGGAGCTCGGGACAGGGGAGCAATGAGCAGTTCTTC.

Only a few counts were recorded for this clonotype. This chain joins TRBV19 and TRBJ2-1; 9 bases align to TRBD2. Germline lookup yields CDR1 LNHDA and CDR2 SQIVND (reference sequence). The junction had 15 bases not matched to a gene; V was cut back by 4 bases and J by 5 bases. This CDR3 comprises 18 residues. The chain's CDR3 is CASSNGRASGMSNNEQFF. CDR3 DNA: TGTGCCAGTAGTAATGGTCGGGCTAGCGGGATGTCGAACAATGAGCAGTTCTTC. Using reference TRBV19 and TRBJ2-1 for the parts outside the CDR3, the full variable domain is DGGITQSPKYLFRKEGQNVTLSCEQNLNHDAMYWYRQDPGQGLRLIYYSQIVNDFQKGDIAEGYSVSREKKESFPLTVTSAQKNPTAFYLCASSNGRASGMSNNEQFFGPGTRLTVL.

This clonotype was picked up many times. A junction end diverges from the germline sequence, so it may reflect a read error. The chain links TRBV5-1 to TRBJ1-5; D is ambiguous. This CDR3 comprises 14 residues. Germline V lookup: CDR1 SGHRS, CDR2 YFSETQ. The chain's CDR3 is CASSLVGGNQPQHF. The CDR3, as DNA: TGTGCCAGCAGCTTAGTCGGCGGGAATCAGCCCCAGCATTTT. The variable domain in full, completed from reference TRBV5-1 and TRBJ1-5, reads KAGVTQTPRYLIKTRGQQVTLSCSPISGHRSVSWYQQTPGQGLQFLFEYFSETQRNKGNFPGRFSGRQFSNSRSEMNVSTLELGDSALYLCASSLVGGNQPQHFGDGTRLSIL.